This T cell receptor (beta chain) appears in the sequencing data of a study of shared clonotypes between healthy human individuals. Remarks on this clone: What it binds is unknown.

The repertoire was sequenced with immunoSEQ multiplex PCR; TCRdb's copy has only in-frame clones and lacks some. The sample records around 980,000 clones, around 78% being singletons. The study's findings and limits: As a rule, naive subsets had a larger estimated richness than memory subsets. Enrolling few donors narrowed the genetic and exposure-history diversity that was represented.

It was into CD45RA+ naive and CD45RA-negative memory subsets that the CD4+ cells were split. CDR3 length: 15 residues. Germline assignment: CDR1 SGHRS and CDR2 YFSETQ. V trimming: 0 bases; J trimming: 3 bases; junction bases outside the gene matches: 1. This chain connects TRBV5-1 to TRBJ2-1, with 9 bases identical to TRBD2. The sequenced sample was memory CD4+ T cells from PBMCs. Subset given: CD45RA-negative fraction. The sequence was collected from a man younger than 30 in good health. Some clones in this sample may be carry-over from other donors' samples. CDR3 loop: CASSLEAGGYNEQFF. The CDR3 DNA sequence: TGCGCCAGCAGCTTGGAAGCGGGAGGCTACAATGAGCAGTTCTTC.